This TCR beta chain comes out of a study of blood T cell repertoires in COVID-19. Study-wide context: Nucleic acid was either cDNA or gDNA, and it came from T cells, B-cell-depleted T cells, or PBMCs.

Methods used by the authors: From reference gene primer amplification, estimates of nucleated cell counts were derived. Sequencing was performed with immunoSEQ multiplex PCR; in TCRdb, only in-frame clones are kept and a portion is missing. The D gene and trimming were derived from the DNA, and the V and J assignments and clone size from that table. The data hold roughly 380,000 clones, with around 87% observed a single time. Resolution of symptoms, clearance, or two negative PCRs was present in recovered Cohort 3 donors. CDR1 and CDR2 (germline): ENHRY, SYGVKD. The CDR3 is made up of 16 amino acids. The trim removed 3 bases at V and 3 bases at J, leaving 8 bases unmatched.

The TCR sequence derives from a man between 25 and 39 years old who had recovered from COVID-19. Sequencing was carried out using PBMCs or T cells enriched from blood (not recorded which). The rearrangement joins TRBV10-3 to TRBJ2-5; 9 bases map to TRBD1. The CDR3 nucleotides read TGTGCCATCAGTGAATCCCCTGGGACAGGGAAAGAGACCCAGTACTTC. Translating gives CAISESPGTGKETQYF.